This entry features one T cell receptor (beta chain) sequence. Original processing methods: Amplification of reference gene primers provided the estimated nucleated cell counts. Here immunoSEQ multiplex PCR was the method, and the copy in TCRdb shows in-frame clones only, minus some. The V and J calls and clone size were taken over from that table, and D and trimming were inferred from the DNA. The sample consists of 190,000 or so clones, about 82% of them appearing once. The CDR3 has 15 residues. V lost 4 bases and J 2 bases, leaving 11 bases between the germline ends. Looked up from germline, CDR1 is SNHLY and CDR2 is FYNNEI. These data come from a study of blood T cell repertoires in COVID-19. Study information: Researchers got acute and convalescent COVID-19 samples from the United States, Italy and Spain.

Clinical history as reported by participants underpinned cohort assignment. Each recovered donor of Cohort 3 presented with two negative PCRs, clearance, or symptom resolution. The sequenced sample was PBMCs or T cells enriched from blood (not recorded which). The sequence came from a woman in her 30s who had recovered from COVID-19. The chain links TRBV2 to TRBJ2-2; tentatively, D is TRBD1 (6 bases). The CDR3 DNA reads TGTGCCAGCAGTGTGGGGACAACCAACACCGGGGAGCTGTTTTTT. Its protein product is CASSVGTTNTGELFF.